The 8 T cell receptor beta chains below all came from one sample that was sequenced in a study of shared clonotypes between healthy human individuals. TCRdb's copy holds only in-frame clones and misses some; the assay was immunoSEQ multiplex PCR. The repertoire holds fewer than 2.5 million clones, with 93% as singletons. The sequenced sample consisted of naive CD4+ T cells from PBMCs. Indicated subset: CD45RA+ positively selected. The receptors were sampled from a man younger than 35 in good health. Some clones in this sample may be carry-over from other donors' samples.

DNA of the CDR3: TGTGCCTGGAGTATTAGCGGTAGCACAGATACGCAGTATTTT. Protein: CAWSISGSTDTQYF. This chain links TRBV30 with TRBJ2-3; weak D call: TRBD2 (6 bases). This CDR3 is 14 amino acids long. CDR1 is GTSNPN and CDR2 is SVGIG in the germline V gene (reference sequence). Trimming removed 2 bases at V and 0 bases at J, with 9 bases between. The complete variable domain, with remaining parts taken from reference TRBV30 and TRBJ2-3, reads SQTIHQWPATLVQPVGSPLSLECTVEGTSNPNLYWYRQAAGRGLQLLFYSVGIGQISSEVPQNLSASRPQDRQFILSSKKLLLSDSGFYLCAWSISGSTDTQYFGPGTRLTVL.

The V call is TRBV6-6, the J call TRBJ1-1; a possible D gene is TRBD1 (5 bases). This CDR3 has 13 residues. Trimming took off 6 bases at V and 0 bases at J, with 8 bases between the two ends. Germline values: CDR1 MNHNY, CDR2 SVGAGI (reference sequence). CDR3 DNA sequence: TGTGCCAGCAGGAGACAGATGAACACTGAAGCTTTCTTT. Its protein is CASRRQMNTEAFF.

V usage is TRBV11-2 and J usage is TRBJ2-7; 11 nucleotides match TRBD2. V lost 4 bases to trimming and J lost 5 bases; unmatched junction nucleotides: 10. The germline V gene encodes CDR1 SGHAT and CDR2 FQNNGV. The CDR3 consists of 16 residues. The DNA of the CDR3 is TGTGCCAGCAGCTCGACCCTAGCGGGAGGCGGGAACGAGCAGTACTTC. It codes for CASSSTLAGGGNEQYF. Looking up the rest from reference TRBV11-2 and TRBJ2-7 gives the full variable domain: EAGVAQSPRYKIIEKRQSVAFWCNPISGHATLYWYQQILGQGPKLLIQFQNNGVVDDSQLPKDRFSAERLKGVDSTLKIQPAKLEDSAVYLCASSSTLAGGGNEQYFGPGTRLTVT.

The rearrangement uses TRBV4-1 and TRBJ2-7, with unresolved D. The CDR3 is 12 residues long. CDR1 is MGHRA, CDR2 YSYEKL, per germline. V lost 0 bases to trimming and J lost 2 bases, with 2 bases between them. The CDR3 is CASSQEPYEQYF. Written as DNA, the CDR3 is TGCGCCAGCAGCCAAGAACCCTACGAGCAGTACTTC.

This clone has a single count. The genes are TRBV18 and TRBJ2-7; D is tentatively TRBD1 or TRBD2 (5 bases each). Deletions cut 5 bases from V and 2 bases from J, with 13 bases between. Germline loops: CDR1 KGHSH, CDR2 LQKENI. This CDR3 has 14 amino acids. Written as DNA, the CDR3 is TGTGCCAGCTCAATCCGGGACGAAACCTACGAGCAGTACTTC. Protein sequence: CASSIRDETYEQYF.

A word on this clone: The sample holds other DNA sequences that translate to the same CDR3. The rearrangement joins TRBV5-4 to TRBJ1-6, with D unclear. This CDR3 is built from 12 residues. CDR1 SGHNT and CDR2 YYREEE come from the germline V gene (reference sequence). Deletions cut 4 bases from V and 7 bases from J, with 6 bases between. CDR3 sequence (DNA): TGTGCCAGCAGCCTTCAGAATTCACCCCTCCACTTT. It specifies CASSLQNSPLHF.

The chain combines TRBV2 with TRBJ2-1, with TRBD2 identical over 10 bases. CDR1 is SNHLY, CDR2 FYNNEI, per germline. The CDR3 spans 14 residues. V shed 7 bases, J shed 7 bases, and the junction held 7 bases outside the gene matches. The CDR3 bases are TGTGCCAGCACTAGCGGGAGTCGTGGGAATGAGCAGTTCTTC. Its translation: CASTSGSRGNEQFF.

V is TRBV28 and J is TRBJ2-5; weak D call: TRBD2 (6 bases). Trimming removed 6 bases at V and 3 bases at J, with 23 bases between. The CDR3 sequence is 17 residues long. Germline CDR1 reads MDHEN; CDR2 reads SYDVKM. Written as DNA, the CDR3 is TGTGCCAGCAGACCCAGGAGGGAGGTTTGGGTGAAAGAGACCCAGTACTTC. This gives the protein CASRPRREVWVKETQYF.